This T cell receptor (beta chain) stems from a study of blood T cell repertoires in COVID-19. As for the study in general: Collection of acute and convalescent COVID-19 samples took place in the United States, Italy and Spain.

Authors' methods: Estimation of nucleated cell counts was performed using reference gene primer amplification. TCRdb's table, derived via immunoSEQ multiplex PCR, lists solely in-frame clones and lacks some. The V and J calls and clone size come from that table; D and trimming were worked out from the DNA. The sample consists of approximately 200,000 clones, less than 90% of them appearing once. The sequenced material came from peripheral blood. The receptor was isolated from a woman between 45 and 65 years old with acute or convalescent COVID-19.

Written as DNA, the CDR3 is TGTGCCAGCAGCCAAGTGAGGGGGAGATCACCCCTCCACTTT. Translation gives CASSQVRGRSPLHF. The chain couples TRBV3-1 (or the pseudogene TRBV3-2) to TRBJ1-6, with D possibly being TRBD1 (6 bases). Germline V gene data show CDR1 as LGHDT and CDR2 as YNNKEL (reference sequence). The CDR3 extends over 14 amino acids. Trimming left V 1 base short and J 10 bases short, with 11 bases between.